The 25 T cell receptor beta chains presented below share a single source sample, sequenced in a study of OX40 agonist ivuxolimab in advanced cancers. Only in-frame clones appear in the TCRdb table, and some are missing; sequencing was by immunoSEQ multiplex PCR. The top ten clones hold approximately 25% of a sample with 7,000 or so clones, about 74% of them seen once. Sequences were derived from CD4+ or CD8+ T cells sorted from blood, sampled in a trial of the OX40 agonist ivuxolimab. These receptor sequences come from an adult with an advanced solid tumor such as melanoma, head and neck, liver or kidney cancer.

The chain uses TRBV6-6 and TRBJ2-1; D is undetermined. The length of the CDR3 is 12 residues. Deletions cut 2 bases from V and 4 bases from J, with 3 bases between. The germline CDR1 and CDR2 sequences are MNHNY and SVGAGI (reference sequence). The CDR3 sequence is CASSYNYNEQFF. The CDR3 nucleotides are TGTGCCAGCAGTTACAATTACAATGAGCAGTTCTTC.

CDR3 sequence: CASSSGGQGLIYEQYF. The DNA for the CDR3 is TGTGCCAGCAGCTCCGGGGGACAGGGTCTAATCTACGAGCAGTACTTC. This chain joins TRBV11-2 and TRBJ2-7, with 9 nucleotides matching TRBD1. This CDR3 has 16 residues. Germline V lookup: CDR1 SGHAT, CDR2 FQNNGV. V lost 4 bases, J lost 3 bases, and 10 bases stayed unmatched.

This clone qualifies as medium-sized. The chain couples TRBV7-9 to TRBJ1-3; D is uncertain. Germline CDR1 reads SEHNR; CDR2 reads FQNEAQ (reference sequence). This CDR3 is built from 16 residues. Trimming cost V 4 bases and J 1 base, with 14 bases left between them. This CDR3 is CASSYPQEGSGNTIYF. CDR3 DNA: TGTGCCAGCAGCTACCCTCAGGAGGGATCTGGAAACACCATATATTTT.

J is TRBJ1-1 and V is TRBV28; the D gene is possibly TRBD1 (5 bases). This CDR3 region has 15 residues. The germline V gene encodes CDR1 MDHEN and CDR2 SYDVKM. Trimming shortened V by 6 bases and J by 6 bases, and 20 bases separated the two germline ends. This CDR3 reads CASSEPDGGRAEAFF. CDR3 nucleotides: TGTGCCAGCAGCGAACCGGACGGGGGTCGGGCTGAAGCTTTCTTT. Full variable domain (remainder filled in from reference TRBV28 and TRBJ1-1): DVKVTQSSRYLVKRTGEKVFLECVQDMDHENMFWYRQDPGLGLRLIYFSYDVKMKEKGDIPEGYSVSREKKERFSLILESASTNQTSMYLCASSEPDGGRAEAFFGQGTRLTVV.

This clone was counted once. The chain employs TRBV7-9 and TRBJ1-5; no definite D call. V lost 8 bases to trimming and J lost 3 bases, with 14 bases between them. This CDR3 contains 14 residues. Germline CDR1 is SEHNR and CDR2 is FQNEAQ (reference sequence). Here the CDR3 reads CASAGDGFNQPQHF. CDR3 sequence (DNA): TGTGCCAGCGCAGGAGATGGGTTCAATCAGCCCCAGCATTTT.

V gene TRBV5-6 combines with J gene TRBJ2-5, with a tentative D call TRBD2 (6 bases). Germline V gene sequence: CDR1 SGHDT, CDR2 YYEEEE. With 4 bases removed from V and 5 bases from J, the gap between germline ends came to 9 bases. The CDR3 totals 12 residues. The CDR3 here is CASSPGGETQYF. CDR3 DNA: TGTGCCAGCAGCCCCGGAGGGGAGACCCAGTACTTC.

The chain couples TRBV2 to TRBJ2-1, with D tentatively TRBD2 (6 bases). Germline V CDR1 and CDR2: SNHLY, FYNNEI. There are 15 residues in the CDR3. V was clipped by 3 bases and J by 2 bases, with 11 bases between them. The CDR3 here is CASSERGRAYNEQFF. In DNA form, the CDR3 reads TGTGCCAGCAGTGAGCGGGGCCGGGCCTACAATGAGCAGTTCTTC.

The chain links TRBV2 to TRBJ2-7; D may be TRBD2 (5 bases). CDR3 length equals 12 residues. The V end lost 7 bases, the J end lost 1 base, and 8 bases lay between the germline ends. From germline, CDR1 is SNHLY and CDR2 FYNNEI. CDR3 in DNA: TGTGCCAGCAAAACGGGATCCTACGAGCAGTACTTC. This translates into CASKTGSYEQYF.

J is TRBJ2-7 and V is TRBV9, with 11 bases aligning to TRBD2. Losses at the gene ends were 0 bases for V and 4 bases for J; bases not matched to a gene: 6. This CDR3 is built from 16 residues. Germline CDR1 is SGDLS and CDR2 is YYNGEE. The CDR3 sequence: CASSVDTSGSVYEQYF. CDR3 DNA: TGTGCCAGCAGCGTAGATACTAGCGGGAGCGTGTACGAGCAGTACTTC.

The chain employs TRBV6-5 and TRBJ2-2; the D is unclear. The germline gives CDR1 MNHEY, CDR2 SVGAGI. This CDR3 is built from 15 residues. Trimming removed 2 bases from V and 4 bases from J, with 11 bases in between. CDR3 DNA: TGTGCCAGCAGTTACAGATGGGGTAGCACCGGGGAGCTGTTTTTT. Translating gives CASSYRWGSTGELFF.

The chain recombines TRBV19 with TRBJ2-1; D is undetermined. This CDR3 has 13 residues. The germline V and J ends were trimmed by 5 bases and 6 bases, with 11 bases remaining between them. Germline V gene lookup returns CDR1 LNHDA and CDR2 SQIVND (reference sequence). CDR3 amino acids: CASSASRFNEQFF. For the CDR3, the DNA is TGTGCCAGTAGTGCCTCTAGATTCAATGAGCAGTTCTTC.

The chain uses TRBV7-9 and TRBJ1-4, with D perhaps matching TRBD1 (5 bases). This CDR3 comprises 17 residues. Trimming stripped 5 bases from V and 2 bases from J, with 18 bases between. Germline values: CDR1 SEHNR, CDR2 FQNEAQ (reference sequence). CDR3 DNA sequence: TGTGCCAGCAGCAAAGGGGCGAGGGTTTGGACTAATGAAAAACTGTTTTTT. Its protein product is CASSKGARVWTNEKLFF.

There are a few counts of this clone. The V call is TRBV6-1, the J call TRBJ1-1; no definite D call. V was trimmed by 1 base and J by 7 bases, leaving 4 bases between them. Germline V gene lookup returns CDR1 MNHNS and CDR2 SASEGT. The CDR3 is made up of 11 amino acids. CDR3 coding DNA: TGTGCCAGCAGTGAAGACGTTGAAGCTTTCTTT. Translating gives CASSEDVEAFF.

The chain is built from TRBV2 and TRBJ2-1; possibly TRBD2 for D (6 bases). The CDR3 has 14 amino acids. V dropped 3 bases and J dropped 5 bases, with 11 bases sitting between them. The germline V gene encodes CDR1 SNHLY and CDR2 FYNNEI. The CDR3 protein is CASSERLVHNEQFF. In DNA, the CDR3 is TGTGCCAGCAGTGAGAGACTAGTTCACAATGAGCAGTTCTTC.

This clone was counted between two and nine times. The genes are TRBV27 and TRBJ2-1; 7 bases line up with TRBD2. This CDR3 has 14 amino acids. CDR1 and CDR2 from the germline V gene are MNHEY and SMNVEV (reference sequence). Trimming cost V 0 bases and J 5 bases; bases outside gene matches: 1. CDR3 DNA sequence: TGTGCCAGCAGTTTATCGCTAGCGGACAATGAGCAGTTCTTC. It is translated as CASSLSLADNEQFF.

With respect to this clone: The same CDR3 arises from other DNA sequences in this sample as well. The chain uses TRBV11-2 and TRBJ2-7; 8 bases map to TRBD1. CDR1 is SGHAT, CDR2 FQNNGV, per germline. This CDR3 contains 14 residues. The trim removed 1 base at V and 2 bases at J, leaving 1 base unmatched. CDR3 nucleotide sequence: TGTGCCAGCAGCTTAGGGACAGGGACCTACGAGCAGTACTTC. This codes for CASSLGTGTYEQYF.

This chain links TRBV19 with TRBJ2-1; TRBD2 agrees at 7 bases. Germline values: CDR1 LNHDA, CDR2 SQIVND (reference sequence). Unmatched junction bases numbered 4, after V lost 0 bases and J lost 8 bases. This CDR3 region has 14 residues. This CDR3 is CASSIEVAGDEQFF. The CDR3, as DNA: TGTGCCAGTAGTATAGAGGTAGCGGGCGATGAGCAGTTCTTC.

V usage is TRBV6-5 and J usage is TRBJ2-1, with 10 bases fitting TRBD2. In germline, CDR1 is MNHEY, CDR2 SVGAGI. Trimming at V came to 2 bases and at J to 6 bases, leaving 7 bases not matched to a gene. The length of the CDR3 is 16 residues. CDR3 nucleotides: TGTGCCAGCAGTTACGAGCGGGAGGGTGGAGGCAATGAGCAGTTCTTC. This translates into CASSYEREGGGNEQFF.

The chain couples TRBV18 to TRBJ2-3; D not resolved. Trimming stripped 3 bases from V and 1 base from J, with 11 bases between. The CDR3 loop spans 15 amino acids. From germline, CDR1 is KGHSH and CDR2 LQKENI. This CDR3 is CASSPELFGTDTQYF. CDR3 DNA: TGTGCCAGCTCACCGGAACTTTTCGGCACAGATACGCAGTATTTT.

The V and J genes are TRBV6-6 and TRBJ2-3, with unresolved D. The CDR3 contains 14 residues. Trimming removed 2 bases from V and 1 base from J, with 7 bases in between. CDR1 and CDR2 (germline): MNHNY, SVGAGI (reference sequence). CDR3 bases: TGTGCCAGCAGTTACCGCTCCCGCACAGATACGCAGTATTTT. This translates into CASSYRSRTDTQYF.

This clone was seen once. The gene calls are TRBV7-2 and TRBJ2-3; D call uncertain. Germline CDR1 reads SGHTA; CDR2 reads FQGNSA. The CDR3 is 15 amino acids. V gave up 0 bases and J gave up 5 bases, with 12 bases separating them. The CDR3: CASSLAAIAVDTQYF. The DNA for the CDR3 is TGTGCCAGCAGCTTAGCGGCGATAGCTGTAGATACGCAGTATTTT. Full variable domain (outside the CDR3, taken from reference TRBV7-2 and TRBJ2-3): GAGVSQSPSNKVTEKGKDVELRCDPISGHTALYWYRQSLGQGLEFLIYFQGNSAPDKSGLPSDRFSAERTGGSVSTLTIQRTQQEDSAVYLCASSLAAIAVDTQYFGPGTRLTVL.

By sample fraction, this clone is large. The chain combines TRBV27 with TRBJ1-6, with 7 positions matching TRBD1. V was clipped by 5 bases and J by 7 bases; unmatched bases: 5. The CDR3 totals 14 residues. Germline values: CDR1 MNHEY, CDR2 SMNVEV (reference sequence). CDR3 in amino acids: CASSQGDGNSPLHF. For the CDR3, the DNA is TGTGCCAGCAGTCAGGGGGATGGGAATTCACCCCTCCACTTT.

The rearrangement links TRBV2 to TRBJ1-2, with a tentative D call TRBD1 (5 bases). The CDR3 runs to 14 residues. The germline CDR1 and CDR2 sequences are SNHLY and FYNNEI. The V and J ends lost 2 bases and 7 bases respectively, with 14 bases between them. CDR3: CASSEMSGNIGYTF. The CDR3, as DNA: TGTGCCAGCAGTGAAATGTCAGGGAACATTGGCTACACCTTC.

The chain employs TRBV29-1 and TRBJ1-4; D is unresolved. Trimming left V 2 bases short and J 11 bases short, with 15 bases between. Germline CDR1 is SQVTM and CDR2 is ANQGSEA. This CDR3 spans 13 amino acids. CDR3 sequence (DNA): TGCAGCGTTGAATTACTTTCAAGCGCTAAACTGTTTTTT. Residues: CSVELLSSAKLFF.

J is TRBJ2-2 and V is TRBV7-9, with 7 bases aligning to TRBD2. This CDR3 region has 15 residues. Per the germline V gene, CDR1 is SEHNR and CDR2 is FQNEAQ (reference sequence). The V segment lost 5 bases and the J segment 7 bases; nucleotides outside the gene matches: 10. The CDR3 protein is CASSPLGTTSGELFF. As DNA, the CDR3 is TGTGCCAGCAGCCCCCTCGGGACTACCAGCGGGGAGCTGTTTTTT.